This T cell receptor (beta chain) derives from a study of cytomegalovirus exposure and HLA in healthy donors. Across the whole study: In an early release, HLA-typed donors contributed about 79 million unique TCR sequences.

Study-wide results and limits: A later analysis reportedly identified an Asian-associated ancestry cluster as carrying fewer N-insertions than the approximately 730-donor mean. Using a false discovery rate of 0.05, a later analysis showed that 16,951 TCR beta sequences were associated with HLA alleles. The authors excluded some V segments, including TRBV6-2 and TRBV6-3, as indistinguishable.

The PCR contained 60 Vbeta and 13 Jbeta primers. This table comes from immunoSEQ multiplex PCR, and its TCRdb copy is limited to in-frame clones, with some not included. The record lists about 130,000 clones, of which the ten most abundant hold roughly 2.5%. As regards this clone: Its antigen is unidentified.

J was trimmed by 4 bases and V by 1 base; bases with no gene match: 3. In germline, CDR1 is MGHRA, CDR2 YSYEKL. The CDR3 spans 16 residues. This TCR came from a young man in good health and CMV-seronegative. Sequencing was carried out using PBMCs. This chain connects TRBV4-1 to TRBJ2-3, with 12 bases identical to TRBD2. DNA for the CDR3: TGCGCCAGCAGCCAAGTGACTAGCGGGAGTCCAGATACGCAGTATTTT. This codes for CASSQVTSGSPDTQYF.